The 24 T cell receptor beta chains below were found in one sample sequenced in a study of T cell changes during pregnancy in multiple sclerosis. Repertoires were generated with immunoSEQ multiplex PCR, while TCRdb's copy carries only in-frame clones and drops some. The repertoire includes about 16,000 clones, approximately 86% of them detected once, and over 15% sits in the top ten. The sequencing used CD8+ T cells from peripheral blood mononuclear cells, collected in the first trimester of pregnancy. These receptors all stem from a female donor with multiple sclerosis, enrolled in a pregnancy study.

In this sample, this clone turned up once. The V and J genes are TRBV11-3 and TRBJ1-5; D is unresolved. Germline V gene sequence: CDR1 SGHNT, CDR2 YENEEA. This CDR3 is 14 amino acids long. The V end lost 5 bases, the J end lost 9 bases, and 17 bases lay between the germline ends. Here the CDR3 reads CASSPRLFYRPQHF. CDR3 coding DNA: TGTGCCAGCAGCCCCCGTCTGTTCTACAGGCCCCAGCATTTT. The entire variable domain, with the rest obtained from reference TRBV11-3 and TRBJ1-5, is as follows: EAGVVQSPRYKIIEKKQPVAFWCNPISGHNTLYWYLQNLGQGPELLIRYENEEAVDDSQLPKDRFSAERLKGVDSTLKIQPAELGDSAVYLCASSPRLFYRPQHFGDGTRLSIL.

The table lists this clone with a few counts. The J gene is TRBJ2-1, the V gene TRBV19; the D gene is possibly TRBD2 (5 bases). CDR1 and CDR2 (germline): LNHDA, SQIVND (reference sequence). The CDR3 consists of 15 residues. V was cut by 5 bases and J by 2 bases, with 13 bases left in between. Here the CDR3 reads CASSGLARAYNEQFF. The CDR3 DNA is TGTGCCAGTAGTGGTTTAGCGCGTGCCTACAATGAGCAGTTCTTC.

This chain joins TRBV9 and TRBJ1-4, with 8 bases lining up with TRBD1. Looked up from germline, CDR1 is SGDLS and CDR2 is YYNGEE. V shed 3 bases, J shed 3 bases, and the junction held 1 base outside the gene matches. The CDR3 has 14 amino acids. The CDR3 region has the DNA TGTGCCAGCAGCGCGACAGGGGCTAATGAAAAACTGTTTTTT. This gives the protein CASSATGANEKLFF.

This clone was observed a single time. The rearrangement joins TRBV2 to TRBJ2-7; 9 bases match TRBD1. The germline V gene encodes CDR1 SNHLY and CDR2 FYNNEI. The CDR3 spans 15 residues. J gave up 2 bases and V 9 bases, and 11 bases lay outside the gene matches. In DNA, the CDR3 is TGTGCCAGTCTCTCCCGGGACAGGGACCCCTACGAGCAGTACTTC. Protein product: CASLSRDRDPYEQYF.

This clone was seen just once. The CDR3 coding sequence is TGTGCCAGCAGCTTAGCGACACGACAGGGAAGGAATGAAAAACTGTTTTTT. It encodes CASSLATRQGRNEKLFF. The rearrangement uses TRBV7-2 and TRBJ1-4; 7 bases fit TRBD1. V trimming: 0 bases; J trimming: 5 bases; junction bases outside the gene matches: 9. Germline lookup yields CDR1 SGHTA and CDR2 FQGNSA. The CDR3 runs to 17 residues.

This chain links TRBV6-6 with TRBJ1-2; a weak D match, TRBD1 (6 bases). Trimming shortened V by 6 bases and J by 4 bases, and 15 bases separated the two germline ends. This CDR3 region has 14 residues. From germline, CDR1 is MNHNY and CDR2 SVGAGI (reference sequence). DNA of the CDR3: TGTGCCAGCAGCACGCGGGGGCAGGTCTATGGCTACACCTTC. Protein sequence: CASSTRGQVYGYTF.

This clone was detected only once. The chain employs TRBV15 and TRBJ2-5; D might be TRBD2 (6 bases). The J call is in doubt because the DNA end fits TRBJ2-7 better. The CDR3 is 14 amino acids. Germline V gene data show CDR1 as LNHNV and CDR2 as YYDKDF (reference sequence). CDR3 residues: CATGPGTESYEQYF. CDR3 bases: TGTGCCACCGGCCCAGGGACTGAGAGCTACGAGCAGTACTTC.

CDR3 nucleotides: TGTGCCAGCTCAATCGGGACAAAGTACAATGAGCAGTTCTTC. Protein product: CASSIGTKYNEQFF. This chain uses TRBV9 with TRBJ2-1; TRBD1 is a possible D gene (6 bases). Germline loops: CDR1 SGDLS, CDR2 YYNGEE. The CDR3 covers 14 residues. Trimming stripped 7 bases from V and 4 bases from J, with 15 bases between. Complete variable domain (other parts from reference TRBV9 and TRBJ2-1): DSGVTQTPKHLITATGQRVTLRCSPRSGDLSVYWYQQSLDQGLQFLIQYYNGEERAKGNILERFSAQQFPDLHSELNLSSLELGDSALYFCASSIGTKYNEQFFGPGTRLTVL.

J is TRBJ1-4 and V is TRBV9; weak D call: TRBD1 (6 bases). The V and J ends lost 1 base and 4 bases respectively, with 8 bases between them. From germline, CDR1 is SGDLS and CDR2 YYNGEE. The CDR3 has 14 residues. The CDR3 sequence is CASSVSGDNEKLFF. CDR3 sequence (DNA): TGTGCCAGCAGCGTATCAGGGGATAATGAAAAACTGTTTTTT. Using reference TRBV9 and TRBJ1-4 for the parts outside the CDR3, the full variable domain is DSGVTQTPKHLITATGQRVTLRCSPRSGDLSVYWYQQSLDQGLQFLIQYYNGEERAKGNILERFSAQQFPDLHSELNLSSLELGDSALYFCASSVSGDNEKLFFGSGTQLSVL.

The rearrangement joins TRBV5-1 to TRBJ2-5; 10 positions match TRBD1. Germline V gene data show CDR1 as SGHRS and CDR2 as YFSETQ. V gave up 4 bases and J gave up 4 bases; unmatched junction bases: 4. The CDR3 is 14 amino acids. DNA for the CDR3: TGCGCCAGCAGCCTGGGACAGGGGTTAGAGACCCAGTACTTC. Its protein is CASSLGQGLETQYF.

This sequence joins TRBV5-1 and TRBJ2-5, with a tentative D call TRBD1 (5 bases). V was cut by 4 bases and J by 5 bases, with 18 bases left in between. Germline lookup yields CDR1 SGHRS and CDR2 YFSETQ. The CDR3 sequence is 15 residues long. CDR3 residues: CASSPPAGWRETQYF. CDR3 sequence (DNA): TGCGCCAGCAGCCCCCCGGCAGGGTGGCGGGAGACCCAGTACTTC.

J is TRBJ1-1 and V is TRBV27, with 7 bases aligning to TRBD1. Germline lookup yields CDR1 MNHEY and CDR2 SMNVEV (reference sequence). The trim removed 2 bases at V and 1 base at J, leaving 4 bases unmatched. The CDR3 is 15 residues long. CDR3 sequence (DNA): TGTGCCAGCAGTTTAACCGGGACAGCGAACACTGAAGCTTTCTTT. Translated: CASSLTGTANTEAFF.

This clone was seen once. The V gene is TRBV28, the J gene TRBJ2-7; 8 bases match TRBD1. The V gene's germline CDR1 is MDHEN and CDR2 SYDVKM. This CDR3 is built from 13 residues. The junction had 5 bases not matched to a gene; V was cut back by 4 bases and J by 6 bases. The CDR3, as DNA: TGTGCCAGCAGTTCCGCGGACAGGGCCGAGCAGTACTTC. Its protein is CASSSADRAEQYF.

V gene TRBV6-5 combines with J gene TRBJ2-2, with D perhaps TRBD2 (6 bases). This CDR3 has 16 amino acids. The V gene lost 4 bases and the J gene lost 5 bases, with 17 bases spanning the gap. Germline V lookup: CDR1 MNHEY, CDR2 SVGAGI. CDR3 DNA sequence: TGTGCCAGCAGTTCTTTCGGGAGCCTCCAGACCGGGGAGCTGTTTTTT. Its translation is CASSSFGSLQTGELFF.

The J gene is TRBJ1-1, the V gene TRBV7-9, with D possibly TRBD1 on 6 matching bases. CDR1 is SEHNR, CDR2 FQNEAQ, per germline (reference sequence). Deletions cut 2 bases from V and 3 bases from J, with 13 bases between. The length of the CDR3 is 15 residues. The CDR3 loop is CASSLPQGRDTEAFF. DNA of the CDR3: TGTGCCAGCAGCTTACCGCAGGGGAGGGACACTGAAGCTTTCTTT.

CDR3 sequence reads: CASSPIGGDTQYF. Written as DNA, the CDR3 is TGTGCCAGCAGCCCTATCGGGGGGGATACGCAGTATTTT. The J gene is TRBJ2-3, the V gene TRBV7-9; TRBD2 matches at 7 bases. The V and J ends lost 5 bases and 6 bases, in that order; junction bases with no gene match: 5. Germline V gives CDR1 SEHNR, CDR2 FQNEAQ (reference sequence). CDR3 length: 13 residues.

J is TRBJ2-7 and V is TRBV15; D call uncertain. Germline CDR1 LNHNV, CDR2 YYDKDF (reference sequence). V was cut by 5 bases and J by 3 bases, with 11 bases left in between. This CDR3 spans 13 amino acids. In DNA form, the CDR3 reads TGTGCCACCAGCTCCCTCCCCCTCTACGAGCAGTACTTC. Protein product: CATSSLPLYEQYF.

This chain connects TRBV5-8 to TRBJ2-7; TRBD1 matches at 11 bases. The germline V gene encodes CDR1 SGHTS and CDR2 YDEGEE. The CDR3 spans 16 residues. The J segment lost 5 bases and the V segment lost 4 bases, leaving 11 bases of the junction unmatched. The CDR3 loop is CASSPRPGQGVDEQYF. The DNA of the CDR3 is TGTGCCAGCAGCCCACGACCGGGACAGGGGGTGGACGAGCAGTACTTC.

The chain couples TRBV13 to TRBJ1-3; maybe TRBD1 (5 bases). There are 17 residues in the CDR3. V was clipped by 5 bases and J by 2 bases, with 19 bases between them. CDR1 PRHDT and CDR2 FYEKMQ come from the germline V gene (reference sequence). CDR3 residues: CASSHYPPGLAGNTIYF. The DNA for the CDR3 is TGTGCCAGCAGCCACTACCCTCCGGGACTCGCTGGAAACACCATATATTTT.

The chain couples TRBV19 to TRBJ2-1; no definite D call. Germline-derived CDR1 and CDR2 are LNHDA and SQIVND (reference sequence). Deletions cut 8 bases from V and 0 bases from J, with 8 bases between. The CDR3 loop spans 13 amino acids. CDR3 sequence reads: CASGRSSYNEQFF. The CDR3 nucleotides are TGTGCCAGTGGCCGGAGCTCCTACAATGAGCAGTTCTTC. Together with reference TRBV19 and TRBJ2-1, the CDR3 gives the full variable domain: DGGITQSPKYLFRKEGQNVTLSCEQNLNHDAMYWYRQDPGQGLRLIYYSQIVNDFQKGDIAEGYSVSREKKESFPLTVTSAQKNPTAFYLCASGRSSYNEQFFGPGTRLTVL.

The chain links TRBV2 to TRBJ2-1, with a weak D call TRBD2 (5 bases). This CDR3 spans 13 amino acids. V was trimmed by 8 bases and J by 6 bases, leaving 14 bases between them. Germline-derived CDR1 and CDR2 are SNHLY and FYNNEI. The CDR3 sequence is CASLAGLFNEQFF. CDR3 in DNA: TGTGCCAGCCTAGCAGGCCTGTTCAATGAGCAGTTCTTC.

The chain combines TRBV11-2 with TRBJ1-1, with D possibly being TRBD1 (5 bases). The V end lost 5 bases, the J end lost 11 bases, and 15 bases lay between the germline ends. The CDR3 sequence is 12 residues long. The germline V gene has CDR1 SGHAT and CDR2 FQNNGV. This CDR3 is CASSPTTRGAFF. DNA for the CDR3: TGTGCCAGCAGCCCCACGACTCGGGGGGCTTTCTTT.

The chain couples TRBV6-1 to TRBJ2-7, with 7 positions matching TRBD2. V lost 2 bases and J lost 5; bases outside the gene matches: 6. The CDR3 consists of 14 residues. Germline CDR1 reads MNHNS; CDR2 reads SASEGT. CDR3 in amino acids: CASSEFGGGNEQYF. The CDR3, as DNA: TGTGCCAGCAGTGAATTTGGGGGAGGGAACGAGCAGTACTTC.

This clone was found once. V usage is TRBV9 and J usage is TRBJ1-5; a possible D gene is TRBD1 (6 bases). From germline, CDR1 is SGDLS and CDR2 YYNGEE. Between the trimmed V and J ends, which lost 4 bases and 5 bases, there was a span of 16 bases. The CDR3 covers 15 residues. CDR3 region: CASSPEDSLYQPQHF. CDR3 DNA sequence: TGTGCCAGCAGCCCCGAGGACAGCCTTTATCAGCCCCAGCATTTT.